Presented here are 22 T cell receptor beta chains from one specimen sequenced in a study of vaccination and CD4 T cells after COVID-19. An Oncomine TCR Beta short-read assay was used to sequence the DNA from cultured CD4+ T cells. TCRdb analysed the PCR reads with MiXCR anew, one entry per CDR3 protein. Found here are about 16,000 distinct CDR3 sequences, roughly 69% of them singletons; the top ten hold approximately 12%. Treatment defined: roughly 11-day PBMC culture with coronavirus spike peptide pools or control peptides (ViraFEST assay). Antigen specificity for these receptors is unknown. Input material: CD4+ T cells from blood, cultured in vitro. These receptors were obtained from a human donor who had recovered from COVID-19.

The genes are TRBV6-1 and TRBJ2-1; weak D call: TRBD2 (5 bases). Trimming stripped 6 bases from V and 6 bases from J, with 18 bases between. The CDR3 runs 15 residues. Per the germline V gene, CDR1 is MNHNS and CDR2 is SASEGT. The CDR3 nucleotides read TGTGCCAGCAGCCCAGGACTTAACATATTCAATGAGCAGTTCTTC. This sequence encodes CASSPGLNIFNEQFF.

This clonotype has a handful of counts. The CDR3 nucleotides are TGTGCCAGCAGCTCCGGGGGCGGGTATGGCTACACCTTC. Translating it yields CASSSGGGYGYTF. V and J are TRBV7-9 and TRBJ1-2; possibly TRBD1 for D (6 bases). Germline values: CDR1 SEHNR, CDR2 FQNEAQ (reference sequence). V was shortened by 4 bases and J by 5 bases, with 11 bases between the two germline ends. The CDR3 length is 13 residues.

This clonotype occurred once. The chain uses TRBV10-3 and TRBJ1-3; no definite D call. V shed 6 bases and J shed 1 base, with 1 base lying between them. The germline V gene has CDR1 ENHRY and CDR2 SYGVKD. This CDR3 spans 11 amino acids. CDR3 region: CAIRSGNTIYF. The CDR3 DNA sequence: TGTGCCATCAGGTCTGGAAACACCATATATTTT.

V and J are TRBV20-1 and TRBJ2-5; the D gene is possibly TRBD1 (5 bases). The germline CDR1 and CDR2 sequences are DFQATT and SNEGSKA (reference sequence). With 4 bases removed from V and 2 bases from J, the gap between germline ends came to 11 bases. The CDR3 is made up of 13 amino acids. CDR3: CSAMTVQQETQYF. The CDR3, as DNA: TGCAGTGCTATGACAGTCCAACAAGAGACCCAGTACTTC.

The chain combines TRBV20-1 with TRBJ1-1; possible D gene TRBD1, 5 bases. The CDR3 has 12 amino acids. Germline assignment: CDR1 DFQATT and CDR2 SNEGSKA (reference sequence). The germline V and J ends were trimmed by 5 bases and 11 bases, with 18 bases remaining between them. The CDR3 loop is CSARVQADTAFF. The CDR3 DNA is TGCAGTGCTCGGGTACAGGCCGATACCGCTTTCTTT.

The genes are TRBV7-9 and TRBJ1-6; D is unresolved. Between the trimmed V and J ends, which lost 1 base and 7 bases, there was a span of 8 bases. Looked up from germline, CDR1 is SEHNR and CDR2 is FQNEAQ (reference sequence). The CDR3 is 14 residues long. As DNA, the CDR3 is TGTGCCAGCAGCTTAGGGACGGCCAATTCACCCCTCCACTTT. This translates into CASSLGTANSPLHF.

Only a few counts were recorded for this clonotype. The chain uses TRBV27 and TRBJ1-2, with D perhaps TRBD1 (6 bases). Germline-derived CDR1 and CDR2 are MNHEY and SMNVEV (reference sequence). The V end lost 5 bases, the J end lost 3 bases, and 16 bases lay between the germline ends. The CDR3 loop spans 15 amino acids. Here the CDR3 reads CASSPGGAVDYGYTF. The CDR3 DNA reads TGTGCCAGCAGTCCGGGGGGCGCGGTCGACTATGGCTACACCTTC.

V and J are TRBV9 and TRBJ1-2, with 11 bases identical to TRBD1. The CDR3 totals 15 residues. Germline values: CDR1 SGDLS, CDR2 YYNGEE. After removal of 4 bases from V and 8 bases from J, the junction contained 10 bases not matched to a gene. CDR3 nucleotide sequence: TGTGCCAGCAGCCCCCGGACAGGGGGCGCCGGGGGCTACACCTTC. It translates to CASSPRTGGAGGYTF.

The chain has TRBV10-3 and TRBJ1-1; a weak D match, TRBD1 (6 bases). The V gene's germline CDR1 is ENHRY and CDR2 SYGVKD. This CDR3 has 14 amino acids. The ends were cut back, 6 bases at V and 1 base at J, with 12 bases in the middle. The CDR3 bases are TGTGCCATCAGGCCGGGACACACGAACACTGAAGCTTTCTTT. Its translation: CAIRPGHTNTEAFF.

The genes are TRBV11-2 and TRBJ1-6, with a tentative D call TRBD1 (5 bases). The V gene's germline CDR1 is SGHAT and CDR2 FQNNGV. Trimming removed 3 bases at V and 6 bases at J, with 12 bases between. The CDR3 has 15 residues. CDR3 nucleotide sequence: TGTGCCAGCAGCTTCCAAGCAGGGACTAATTCACCCCTCCACTTT. The encoded protein is CASSFQAGTNSPLHF.

This chain connects TRBV15 to TRBJ1-4, with D perhaps TRBD1 (5 bases). The CDR3 contains 15 residues. Germline lookup yields CDR1 LNHNV and CDR2 YYDKDF (reference sequence). Trimming removed 4 bases from V and 8 bases from J, with 17 bases in between. CDR3 protein: CATSTTGMAIEKLFF. The CDR3 DNA reads as TGTGCCACCAGCACCACAGGCATGGCTATCGAAAAACTGTTTTTT.

This chain joins TRBV6-1 and TRBJ1-1, with a tentative D call TRBD1 (5 bases). Germline CDR1 reads MNHNS; CDR2 reads SASEGT. The CDR3 extends over 14 amino acids. V lost 7 bases and J lost 3, with 15 bases in between. The CDR3, as DNA: TGTGCCAGCACGGAGGGGAATAGGGACACTGAAGCTTTCTTT. This translates into CASTEGNRDTEAFF.

The chain joins TRBV4-3 to TRBJ1-1; weak D call: TRBD1 (5 bases). Germline V gene data show CDR1 as LGHNA and CDR2 as YSLEER. V was cut by 0 bases and J by 1 base, with 12 bases left in between. CDR3 size: 16 residues. This chain's CDR3 is CASSQDLSRENTEAFF. Here the CDR3 DNA reads TGCGCCAGCAGCCAAGATCTTTCCAGGGAGAACACTGAAGCTTTCTTT.

The CDR3 loop is CSARDLSAGVWEQYF. The CDR3 region has the DNA TGCAGTGCTAGAGATCTCTCGGCGGGAGTATGGGAGCAGTACTTC. The chain couples TRBV20-1 to TRBJ2-7, with TRBD2 matching 7 bases. In germline, CDR1 is DFQATT, CDR2 SNEGSKA (reference sequence). The CDR3 extends over 15 amino acids. After removal of 0 bases from V and 7 bases from J, the junction contained 12 bases not matched to a gene.

V is TRBV7-6 and J is TRBJ1-5; perhaps TRBD1 as D (5 bases). The ends were cut back, 1 base at V and 6 bases at J, with 16 bases in the middle. Germline CDR1 reads SGHVS; CDR2 reads FNYEAQ. This CDR3 is built from 16 residues. This CDR3 reads CASSLDTAGGGQPQHF. The DNA for the CDR3 is TGTGCCAGCAGCTTAGACACAGCTGGCGGGGGTCAGCCCCAGCATTTT.

The CDR3, as DNA: TGTGCCAGCAGCTTAGTAGTAGATTATAGCAATCAGCCCCAGCATTTT. This codes for CASSLVVDYSNQPQHF. This chain links TRBV7-2 with TRBJ1-5; D uncertain. The CDR3 is 16 amino acids. V was pared by 1 base and J by 0 bases, with 10 bases between. Germline V gene data show CDR1 as SGHTA and CDR2 as FQGNSA.

The CDR3 region is CASSPGRRWDPEQYF. The CDR3 nucleotides read TGTGCCAGCAGCCCCGGACGGAGGTGGGATCCCGAGCAGTACTTC. The genes are TRBV6-1 and TRBJ2-7, with D maybe TRBD2 (5 bases). Germline assignment: CDR1 MNHNS and CDR2 SASEGT. There are 15 residues in the CDR3. Between the trimmed V and J ends, which lost 6 bases and 6 bases, there was a span of 21 bases.

J is TRBJ1-2 and V is TRBV27; TRBD1 matches 8 bases. The CDR3 loop spans 12 amino acids. CDR1 and CDR2 from the germline V gene are MNHEY and SMNVEV (reference sequence). Trimming cost V 3 bases and J 6 bases; bases outside gene matches: 0. The DNA of the CDR3 is TGTGCCAGCAGTTTGACAGGGGATGGCTACACCTTC. Residues: CASSLTGDGYTF.

This clonotype has more than one count but fewer than ten. The chain carries TRBV7-2 and TRBJ2-3; TRBD1 matches 8 bases. Per germline, CDR1 SGHTA and CDR2 FQGNSA. The CDR3 covers 16 residues. V lost 5 bases to trimming and J lost 5 bases; unmatched junction nucleotides: 12. The CDR3 sequence: CASSLIVDRGRDTQYF. CDR3 DNA: TGTGCCAGCAGCCTCATTGTTGACAGGGGCAGAGATACGCAGTATTTT.

The gene calls are TRBV19 and TRBJ1-1, with 7 bases matching TRBD1. This CDR3 is built from 16 residues. The V gene's germline CDR1 is LNHDA and CDR2 SQIVND (reference sequence). Trimming at V came to 1 base and at J to 4 bases, leaving 9 bases not matched to a gene. CDR3 loop: CASSIGQGFGRTEAFF. The CDR3 DNA sequence: TGTGCCAGTAGTATAGGACAGGGTTTTGGACGCACTGAAGCTTTCTTT.

This sequence joins TRBV7-9 and TRBJ2-2; D remains ambiguous. The germline V gene encodes CDR1 SEHNR and CDR2 FQNEAQ (reference sequence). The V end was cut by 4 bases, the J end by 6 bases, with 12 bases between. The CDR3 extends over 14 amino acids. This chain's CDR3 is CASSSPGRAGELFF. For the CDR3, the DNA is TGTGCCAGCAGCTCCCCCGGACGGGCCGGGGAGCTGTTTTTT.

This clonotype was recorded once. The chain uses TRBV11-3 and TRBJ2-5; the match to TRBD1 covers 9 bases. The trim removed 5 bases at V and 5 bases at J, leaving 3 bases unmatched. CDR1 and CDR2 (germline): SGHNT, YENEEA. This CDR3 is 13 amino acids long. The CDR3 DNA reads as TGTGCCAGCAGCCGCGGACAGGGGGAGACCCAGTACTTC. It translates to CASSRGQGETQYF.